This T cell receptor (beta chain) is drawn from a study of T-cell reconstitution after alpha-beta-depleted transplantation in children. Unique molecular identifiers were used to barcode this TCRbeta library. TCRdb ran MiXCR on the PCR reads and lists one entry per CDR3 protein. The repertoire consists of about 360,000 distinct CDR3 sequences, with approximately 12% occurring once and the leading ten covering 4% to 5.5%. The CDR3 spans 14 residues. Per the germline V gene, CDR1 is ENHRY and CDR2 is SYGVKD. The V gene lost 3 bases and the J gene lost 4 bases, with 11 bases spanning the gap. The sample here was PBMCs, taken from the stem cell graft. This sequence joins TRBV10-3 and TRBJ2-3; D gene ambiguous. The TCR sequence derives from a human donor who donated a stem cell graft to a child with Fanconi anemia. DNA for the CDR3: TGTGCCATCAGTGATATAACGGTCGCAGATACGCAGTATTTT. Translated: CAISDITVADTQYF.